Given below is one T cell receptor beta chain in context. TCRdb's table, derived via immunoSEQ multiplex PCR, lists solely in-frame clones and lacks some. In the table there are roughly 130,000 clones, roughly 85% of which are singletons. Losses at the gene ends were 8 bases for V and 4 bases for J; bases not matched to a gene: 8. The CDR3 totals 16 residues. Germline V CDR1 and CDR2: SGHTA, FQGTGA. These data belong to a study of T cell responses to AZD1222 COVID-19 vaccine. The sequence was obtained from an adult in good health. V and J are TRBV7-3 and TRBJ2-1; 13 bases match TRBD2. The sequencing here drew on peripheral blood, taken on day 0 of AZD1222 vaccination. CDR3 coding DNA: TGTGCCAGCCGAGCCGGGACTAGCGGGGTTTACAATGAGCAGTTCTTC. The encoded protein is CASRAGTSGVYNEQFF.